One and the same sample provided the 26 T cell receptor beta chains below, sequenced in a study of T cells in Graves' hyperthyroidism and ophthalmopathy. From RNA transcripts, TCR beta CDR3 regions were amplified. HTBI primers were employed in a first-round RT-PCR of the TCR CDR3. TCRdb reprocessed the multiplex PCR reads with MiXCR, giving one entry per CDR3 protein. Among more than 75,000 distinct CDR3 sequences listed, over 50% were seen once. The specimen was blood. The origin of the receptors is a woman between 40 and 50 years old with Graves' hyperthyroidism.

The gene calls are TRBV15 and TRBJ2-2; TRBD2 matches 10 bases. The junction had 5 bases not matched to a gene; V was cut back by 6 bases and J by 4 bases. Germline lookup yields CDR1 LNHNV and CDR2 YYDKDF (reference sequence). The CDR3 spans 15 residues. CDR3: CATRRRLAGTGELFF. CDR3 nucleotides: TGTGCCACCAGACGGAGACTAGCGGGCACCGGGGAGCTGTTTTTT.

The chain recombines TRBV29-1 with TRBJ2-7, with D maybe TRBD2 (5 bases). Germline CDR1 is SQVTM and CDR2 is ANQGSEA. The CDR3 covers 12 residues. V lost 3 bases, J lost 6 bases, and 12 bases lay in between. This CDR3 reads CSVDWQDFEQYF. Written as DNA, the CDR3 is TGCAGCGTTGATTGGCAGGACTTCGAGCAGTACTTC.

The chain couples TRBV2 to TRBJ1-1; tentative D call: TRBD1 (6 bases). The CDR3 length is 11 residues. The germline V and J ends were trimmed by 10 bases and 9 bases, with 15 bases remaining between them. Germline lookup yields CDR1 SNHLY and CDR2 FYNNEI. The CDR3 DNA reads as TGTGCCATTCCTGTGGGGGGCCAAGCTTTCTTT. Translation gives CAIPVGGQAFF.

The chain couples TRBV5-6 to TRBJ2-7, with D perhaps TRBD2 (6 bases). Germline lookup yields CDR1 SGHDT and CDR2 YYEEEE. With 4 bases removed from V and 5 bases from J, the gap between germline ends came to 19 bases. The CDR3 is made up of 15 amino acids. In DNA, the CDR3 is TGTGCCAGCAGCCGAGTGGCGGGGTACGAGGACGAGCAGTACTTC. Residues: CASSRVAGYEDEQYF.

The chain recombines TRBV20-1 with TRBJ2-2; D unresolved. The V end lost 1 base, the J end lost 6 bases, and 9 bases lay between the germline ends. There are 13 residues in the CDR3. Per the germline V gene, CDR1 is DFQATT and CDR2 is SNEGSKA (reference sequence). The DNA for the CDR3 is TGCAGTGCTAGAGTTAGGGCGGCCGGGGAGCTGTTTTTT. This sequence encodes CSARVRAAGELFF.

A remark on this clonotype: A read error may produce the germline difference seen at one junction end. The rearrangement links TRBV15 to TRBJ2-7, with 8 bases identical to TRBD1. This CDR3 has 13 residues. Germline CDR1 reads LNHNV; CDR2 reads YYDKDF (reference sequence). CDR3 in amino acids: CATSRDRTYELYF. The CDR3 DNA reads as TGTGCCACCAGTAGGGACAGGACCTACGAGCTGTACTTC.

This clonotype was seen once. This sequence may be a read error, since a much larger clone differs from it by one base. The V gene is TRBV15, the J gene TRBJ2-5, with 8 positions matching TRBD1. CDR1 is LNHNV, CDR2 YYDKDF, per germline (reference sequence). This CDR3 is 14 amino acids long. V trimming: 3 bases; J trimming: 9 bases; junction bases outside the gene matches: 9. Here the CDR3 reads CATSSGQGGEAQYF. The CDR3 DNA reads TGTGCCACCAGCAGCGGACAGGGTGGGGAGGCCCAGTACTTC.

CDR3 nucleotides: TGTGCCAGCAACCCCCTGGGCGGCCTCTTCAATGAGCAGTTCTTC. Translated: CASNPLGGLFNEQFF. The V and J genes are TRBV7-3 and TRBJ2-1; the D is unclear. Trimming cost V 7 bases and J 6 bases, with 19 bases left between them. Germline assignment: CDR1 SGHTA and CDR2 FQGTGA. This CDR3 contains 15 residues.

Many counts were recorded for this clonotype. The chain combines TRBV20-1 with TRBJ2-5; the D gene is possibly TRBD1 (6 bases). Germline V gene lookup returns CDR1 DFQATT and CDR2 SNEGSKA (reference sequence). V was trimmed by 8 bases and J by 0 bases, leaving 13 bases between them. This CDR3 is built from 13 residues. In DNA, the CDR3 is TGCAGTACAGACTGGGACAACCAAGAGACCCAGTACTTC. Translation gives CSTDWDNQETQYF.

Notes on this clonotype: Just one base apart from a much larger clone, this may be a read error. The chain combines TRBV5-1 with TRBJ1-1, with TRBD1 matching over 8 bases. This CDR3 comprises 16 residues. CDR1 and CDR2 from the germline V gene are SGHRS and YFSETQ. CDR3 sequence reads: CASSPKRRTGNAEAFF. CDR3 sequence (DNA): TGCGCCAGCAGCCCTAAACGCCGGACAGGGAACGCTGAAGCTTTCTTT.

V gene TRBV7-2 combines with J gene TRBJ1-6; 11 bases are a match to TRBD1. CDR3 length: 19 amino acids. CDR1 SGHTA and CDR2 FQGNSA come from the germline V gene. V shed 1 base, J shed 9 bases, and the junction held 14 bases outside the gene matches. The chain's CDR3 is CASSLGTGGERFRRSPLHF. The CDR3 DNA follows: TGTGCCAGCAGCTTAGGGACAGGGGGCGAGAGGTTTCGGCGTTCACCCCTCCACTTT.

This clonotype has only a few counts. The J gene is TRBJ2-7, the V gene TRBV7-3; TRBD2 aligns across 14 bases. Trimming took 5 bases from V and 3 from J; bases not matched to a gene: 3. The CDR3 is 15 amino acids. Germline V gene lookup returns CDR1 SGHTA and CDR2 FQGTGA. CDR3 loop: CASSDGLAGGYEQYF. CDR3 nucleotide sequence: TGTGCCAGCAGCGATGGACTAGCGGGGGGCTACGAGCAGTACTTC.

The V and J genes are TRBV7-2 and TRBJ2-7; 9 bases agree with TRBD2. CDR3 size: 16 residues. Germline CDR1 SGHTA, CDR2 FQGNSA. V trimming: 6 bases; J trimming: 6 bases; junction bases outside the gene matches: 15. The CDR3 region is CASSGRGGGRVGEQYF. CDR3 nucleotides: TGTGCCAGCAGTGGCCGCGGGGGCGGGAGGGTTGGCGAGCAGTACTTC.

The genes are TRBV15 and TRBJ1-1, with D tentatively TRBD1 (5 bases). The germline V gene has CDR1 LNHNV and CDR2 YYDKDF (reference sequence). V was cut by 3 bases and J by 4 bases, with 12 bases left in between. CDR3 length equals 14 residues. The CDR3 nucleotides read TGTGCCACCAGCAGTTATATACAGGCCACTGAAGCTTTCTTT. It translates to CATSSYIQATEAFF. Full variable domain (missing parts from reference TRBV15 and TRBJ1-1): DAMVIQNPRYQVTQFGKPVTLSCSQTLNHNVMYWYQQKSSQAPKLLFHYYDKDFNNEADTPDNFQSRRPNTSFCFLDIRSPGLGDTAMYLCATSSYIQATEAFFGQGTRLTVV.

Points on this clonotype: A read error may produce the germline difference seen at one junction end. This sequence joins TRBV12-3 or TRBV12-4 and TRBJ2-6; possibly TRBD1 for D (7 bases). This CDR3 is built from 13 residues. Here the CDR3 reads CASSLAGRGTEAF. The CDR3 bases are TGTGCCAGCAGTTTAGCCGGCAGGGGGACTGAAGCTTTC.

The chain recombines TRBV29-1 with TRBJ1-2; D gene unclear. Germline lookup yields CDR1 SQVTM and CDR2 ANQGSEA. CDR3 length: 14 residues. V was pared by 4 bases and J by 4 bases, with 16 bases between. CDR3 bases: TGCAGCGTTGGCCGGACGGCCGTAGGCTATGGCTACACCTTC. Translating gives CSVGRTAVGYGYTF.

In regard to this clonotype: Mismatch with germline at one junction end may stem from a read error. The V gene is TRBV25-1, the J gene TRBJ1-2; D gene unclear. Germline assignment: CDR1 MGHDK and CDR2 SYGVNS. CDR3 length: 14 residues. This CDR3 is CACSARPVDYGYTF. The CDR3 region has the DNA TGTGCCTGCAGTGCCAGGCCGGTGGACTATGGCTACACCTTC.

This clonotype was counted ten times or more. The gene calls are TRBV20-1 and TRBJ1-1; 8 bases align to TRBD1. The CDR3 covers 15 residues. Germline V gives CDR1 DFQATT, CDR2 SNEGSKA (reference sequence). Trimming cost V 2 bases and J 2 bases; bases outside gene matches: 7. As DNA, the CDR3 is TGCAGTGCTAGACCCCCTGACAGGGGAAACACTGAAGCTTTCTTT. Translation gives CSARPPDRGNTEAFF.

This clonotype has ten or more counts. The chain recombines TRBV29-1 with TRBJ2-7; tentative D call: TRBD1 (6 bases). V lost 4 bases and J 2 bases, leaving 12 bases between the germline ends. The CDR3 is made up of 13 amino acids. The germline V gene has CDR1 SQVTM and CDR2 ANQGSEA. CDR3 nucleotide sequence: TGCAGCGTTGGGGACAACAGGCCCTACGAGCAGTACTTC. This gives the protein CSVGDNRPYEQYF.

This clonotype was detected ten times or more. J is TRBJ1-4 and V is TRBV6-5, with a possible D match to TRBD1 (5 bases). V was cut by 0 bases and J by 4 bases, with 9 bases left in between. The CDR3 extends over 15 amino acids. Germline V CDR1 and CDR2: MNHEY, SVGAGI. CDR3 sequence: CASSYSFGGNEKLFF. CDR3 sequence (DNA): TGTGCCAGCAGTTACTCTTTTGGGGGTAATGAAAAACTGTTTTTT.

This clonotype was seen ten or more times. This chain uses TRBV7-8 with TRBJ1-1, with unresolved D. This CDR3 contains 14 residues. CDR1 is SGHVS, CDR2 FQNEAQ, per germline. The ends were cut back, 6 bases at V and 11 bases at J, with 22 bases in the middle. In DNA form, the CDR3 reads TGTGCCAGCAGTCCTCACCCTCCCCCCGTGCGGGCTTTCTTT. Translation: CASSPHPPPVRAFF. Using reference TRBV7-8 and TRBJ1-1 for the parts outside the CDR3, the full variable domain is GAGVSQSPRYKVAKRGQDVALRCDPISGHVSLFWYQQALGQGPEFLTYFQNEAQLDKSGLPSDRFFAERPEGSVSTLKIQRTQQEDSAVYLCASSPHPPPVRAFFGQGTRLTVV.

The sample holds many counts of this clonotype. The CDR3 sequence: CSARTGAGETQYF. Written as DNA, the CDR3 is TGCAGTGCTAGGACAGGGGCGGGGGAGACCCAGTACTTC. This chain uses TRBV20-1 with TRBJ2-5, with TRBD1 matching over 8 bases. The CDR3 is made up of 13 amino acids. Germline-derived CDR1 and CDR2 are DFQATT and SNEGSKA (reference sequence). The junction had 5 bases not matched to a gene; V was cut back by 3 bases and J by 5 bases.

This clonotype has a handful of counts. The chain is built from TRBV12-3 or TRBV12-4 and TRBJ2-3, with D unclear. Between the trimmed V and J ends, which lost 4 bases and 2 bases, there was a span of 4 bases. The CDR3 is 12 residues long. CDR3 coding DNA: TGTGCCAGCAGTTCCCTCACAGATACGCAGTATTTT. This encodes CASSSLTDTQYF.

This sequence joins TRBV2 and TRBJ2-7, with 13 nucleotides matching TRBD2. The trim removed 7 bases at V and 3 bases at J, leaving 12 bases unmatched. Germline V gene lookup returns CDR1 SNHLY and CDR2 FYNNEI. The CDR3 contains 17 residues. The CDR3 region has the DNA TGTGCCAGCAACCCCCTCGGACTAGCGGGAGAATTCTACGAGCAGTACTTC. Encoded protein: CASNPLGLAGEFYEQYF.

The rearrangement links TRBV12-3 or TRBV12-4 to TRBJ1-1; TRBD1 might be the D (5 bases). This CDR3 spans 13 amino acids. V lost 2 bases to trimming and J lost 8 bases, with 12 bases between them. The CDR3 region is CASSLMRHREAFF. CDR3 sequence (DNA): TGTGCCAGCAGTTTAATGCGACACAGGGAAGCTTTCTTT.

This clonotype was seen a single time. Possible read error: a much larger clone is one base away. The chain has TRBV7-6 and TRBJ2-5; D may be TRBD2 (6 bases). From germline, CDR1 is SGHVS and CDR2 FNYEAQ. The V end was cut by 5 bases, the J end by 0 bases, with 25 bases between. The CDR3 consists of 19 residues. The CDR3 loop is CASSQVGRGTVFYQETQYF. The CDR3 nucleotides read TGTGCCAGCAGCCAAGTCGGCCGGGGGACGGTTTTCTACCAAGAGACCCAGTACTTC.